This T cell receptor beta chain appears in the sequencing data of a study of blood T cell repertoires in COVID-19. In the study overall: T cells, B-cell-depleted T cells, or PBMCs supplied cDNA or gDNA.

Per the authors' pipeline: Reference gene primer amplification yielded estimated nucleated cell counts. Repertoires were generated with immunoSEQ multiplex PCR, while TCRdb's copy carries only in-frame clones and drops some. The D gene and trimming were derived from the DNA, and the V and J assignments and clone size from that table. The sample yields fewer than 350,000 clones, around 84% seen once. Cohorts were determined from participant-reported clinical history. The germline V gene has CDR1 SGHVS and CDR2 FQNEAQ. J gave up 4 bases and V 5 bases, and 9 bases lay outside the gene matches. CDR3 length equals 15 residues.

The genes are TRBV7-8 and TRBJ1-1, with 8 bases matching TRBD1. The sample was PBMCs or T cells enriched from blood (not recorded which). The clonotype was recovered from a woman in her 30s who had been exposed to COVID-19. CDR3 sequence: CASSARQGSGTEAFF. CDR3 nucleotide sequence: TGTGCCAGCAGCGCCCGACAGGGGTCAGGCACTGAAGCTTTCTTT. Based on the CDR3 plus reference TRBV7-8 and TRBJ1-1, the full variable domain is GAGVSQSPRYKVAKRGQDVALRCDPISGHVSLFWYQQALGQGPEFLTYFQNEAQLDKSGLPSDRFFAERPEGSVSTLKIQRTQQEDSAVYLCASSARQGSGTEAFFGQGTRLTVV.